The clone carrying this T cell receptor beta chain was seen ten or more times. Its antigen is still unknown. The data were taken from a study of metastatic and nonmetastatic thyroid tumors. Study-level information: A comparison of repertoires was made across blood and tumor or nodule tissue from malignant and benign thyroid patients. Notes on the study in general: Versus benign nodules, malignant thyroid tumors reportedly had significantly higher TCR beta diversity, in blood and tumor.

As processed by the authors: Building a distant-metastasis classifier for papillary thyroid cancer drew on CDR3 differences across clinicopathological groups. TCRdb reprocessed the PCR reads using MiXCR. The V and J calls come from TCRdb's annotation, not from the publication. This table holds about 18,000 clones, around 30% found once. Thyroid surgery took place with no prior treatment in any patient. Material for sequencing was tumor tissue. This sequence originates from a male donor with papillary thyroid cancer or a benign thyroid nodule (not recorded which). Some clones in this sample may be carry-over from other donors' samples.

The CDR3 DNA sequence: TGCGCCAGCAGCCAAGGACAGGCTGATGGTTGGGCGTATGGCTACACCTTC. Protein product: CASSQGQADGWAYGYTF. The chain has TRBV4-1 and TRBJ1-2; possible D gene TRBD1, 6 bases. The CDR3 is made up of 17 amino acids. V lost 1 base to trimming and J lost 5 bases, with 20 bases between them. CDR1 MGHRA and CDR2 YSYEKL come from the germline V gene.